This record covers a single T cell receptor beta chain. In its sample, this clone was seen a few times. Which antigen it targets is not known. No quality values exist for individual bases; no much larger clone is one base distant. CDR1 SGHVS and CDR2 FNYEAQ were looked up in the germline V gene. The V end loses 3 bases and the J end loses 1 base, and a stretch of 13 bases separates them. Counted from cysteine to phenylalanine, this CDR3 has 16 amino acids. Of the read, only the CDR3 DNA is kept; its 48 bases are in frame from base 1. Using the deep immunoSEQ assay, multiplex PCR amplified TCR CDR3 regions from genomic DNA. Extracted genomic DNA from each cell subset was spread evenly across all wells of several immunoSEQ 96-well plates, with each plate serving as a replicate. For sorted subsets, about 200 ng genomic DNA, equal to about 30,000 T cell genomes, was loaded into each replicate PCR. The purified libraries were quantified using a Qubit 3.0 fluorometer, sized with a Bioanalyzer 2100, and then quantified again using the KAPA Library Quantification kit. Every immunoSEQ 96-well plate was sequenced on a separate single-read 150-cycle Illumina NextSeq 550 flow cell. Regarding the original processing steps: Because the immunoSEQ output held only junctional sequences and lacked quality scores, the filtering could not match the filtering applied to full-length reads. Sequences were annotated with PyIR, a Python wrapper for IgBLAST v1.9, using IMGT germline references to assign V/J genes and CDR3. Reads were filtered out if the reads had weak V/J assignments (E-value above 1e-6), no CDR3, stop codons, out-of-frame junctions, or ambiguous translated residues. V3J clonotypes were defined as sequences sharing an identical inferred V gene, J gene, and CDR3 amino acid sequence. To compute the percentage overlap between repertoires, the number of shared unique clonotypes was divided by the size of the smaller repertoire. RTK rarefaction, the Chao1 estimator, and Recon v2.1 estimates of unobserved clonotypes were used to assess repertoire richness. For all TCRbeta clonotypes obtained by the gDNA method from a handful of donors, generation probabilities were computed with OLGA. Here the immuneACCESS table is served through TCRdb, limited to in-frame sequences with V and J called. Missing clones are a known gap in these copies; in checked studies unresolved V genes cover under half, and the rest lacks a known reason. D and trimming come from the DNA, and the V and J calls and clone size come from that table. The sample table lists hundreds of thousands of clones, 95% to 98% of them with a count of one. The ten top clones hold roughly 0.29% of the sample.

CD8 naive samples consisted of CD45RO-negative cells that were positively selected for CCR7, yielding a CD45RA+CCR7+ population without TemRA cells. Healthy HIV-negative adults with no recently reported acute infections or vaccinations were included as donors. Only Caucasian adults living in Nashville, Tennessee, USA were represented among the donors. Blood was collected by leukapheresis, and PBMCs were isolated by Ficoll-Histopaque density gradient centrifugation and then cryopreserved in liquid nitrogen vapor phase. Analytical flow cytometry was used to check the purity and quantity of each magnetically sorted T cell population. Genomic DNA was isolated from each sorted fraction and quantified by UV absorbance on a Nanodrop 2000c. The source of the sample is a study of shared clonotypes between healthy human individuals (TCRdb year 2020). Broadly, across the study: The cohort included three men and two women between 18 and 49 years of age. For each donor, CD4 naive and CD4 memory were each run on three plates, CD8 naive on two plates, and CD8 memory on one plate. The study deeply sequenced blood TCR repertoires of roughly five healthy adults to estimate repertoire size and the extent of clonotype sharing between individuals. Different laboratories and diverse techniques were used to prepare libraries and sequence TCR repertoires, to increase sequencing depth and limit assay-specific biases. Each donor's leukapheresis produced roughly between roughly 0.9 and 8.9 billion PBMCs.

Paper-wide results and their limitations: Pairwise subsampling led to the expectation that sequencing depth would affect the degree of clonotype sharing among donors. Compared with non-shared clonotypes, the clonotypes found in all four sorted-subset donors had higher generation probabilities. Rarefaction of sorted-subset datasets indicated incomplete sequencing despite the large sequencing depth. Larger estimated clonotype richness was generally found for naive subsets than for memory subsets. Only blood was sampled, and tissue TCR repertoires likely differ from those in blood. Approximately 5% of naive CD4, 3.5% of naive CD8, 2% to 2.5% of memory CD4, and about 0.4% of memory CD8 clonotypes were shared across four donors. Because the study included a small number of donors, the genetic and exposure-history diversity represented was limited.

Sequences were obtained from naive CD8+ T cells sorted from blood. The meaning of the sample's cell subset or site label: CD45RA+CCR7+. The V and J segments used are TRBV7-6 and TRBJ1-3; no D gene is confidently identified. This clonotype was obtained from a man under 40 in good health. The bases are TGTGCCAGCAGCTTGACCGCCGAAGGATCTGGAAACACCATATATTTT. Its translation is CASSLTAEGSGNTIYF.